This TCR beta chain was profiled in a study of identifying expanded T cells in peripheral blood. This CDR3 has 16 amino acids. The germline V gene encodes CDR1 MNHNY and CDR2 SVGAGI (reference sequence). Trimming cost V 5 bases and J 2 bases; bases outside gene matches: 5. Study results and limitations: Variance in clone template counts between roughly two-week samples significantly increased with total template count across all healthy donors. About 1.2 clones differed between technical replicates, versus about 15 and 19 over time.

Clones were sequenced by immunoSEQ multiplex PCR, and TCRdb holds only the in-frame ones, with some missing. The table shows about 76,000 clones, with roughly 86% occurring only once. Healthy donors had no documented immune events, such as infections, while sampled. Of note for this clone: The antigen remains unidentified.

The receptor was derived from a person aged 18 to 69 in good health. This chain joins TRBV6-6 and TRBJ2-4; 11 bases fit TRBD1. The sequenced sample consisted of blood. This CDR3 is CASSPGTGGSKNIQYF. The CDR3 DNA reads TGTGCCAGCAGTCCGGGGACAGGGGGATCCAAAAACATTCAGTACTTC.